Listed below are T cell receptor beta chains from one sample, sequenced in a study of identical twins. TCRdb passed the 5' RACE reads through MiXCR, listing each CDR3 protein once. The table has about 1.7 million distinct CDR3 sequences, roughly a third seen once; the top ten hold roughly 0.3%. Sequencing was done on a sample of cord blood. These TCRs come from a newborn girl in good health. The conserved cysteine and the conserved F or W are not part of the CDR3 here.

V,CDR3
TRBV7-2,ASSLGTRYHEQY
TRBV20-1,SARAERGSYEQY
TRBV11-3,ASSSATGLALNEQF
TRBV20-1,SAPARVQETQY
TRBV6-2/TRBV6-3,ASSYRPSGRRYQETQY
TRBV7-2,ASIMRAGEGADTQY
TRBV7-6,ASSLTSGGPLQETQY
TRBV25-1,ASSGPEVYEQY
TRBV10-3,ATSPSAYEQY
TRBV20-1,SAWTGGTSGTDTQY
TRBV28,ASSSPSGSPGELF
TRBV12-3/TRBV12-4,ASSVQGLPTNEKLF
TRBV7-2,ASSLVLRYEQF
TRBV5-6,ASSSGGKLF
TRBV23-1,ASSQSDRAF
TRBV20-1,SAARGDSDTQY
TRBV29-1,SASPGTGMLGKNIQY
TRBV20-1,SAAGSKNIQY
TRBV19,ASCPRPCYNEQF
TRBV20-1,SANPLQGAHGYT
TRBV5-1,ASSLAGANTGELF
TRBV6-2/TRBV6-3,ASSYSGGGPPHNEQF
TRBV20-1,SARNLAGVLDTQY
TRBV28,ASNTFVIQGFNSPLH
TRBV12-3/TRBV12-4,ASSRGLVAYNEQF
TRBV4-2,ASRNGGKETQY
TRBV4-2,ASRDRVSSTDTQY
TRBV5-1,ASSLAPTSVKRSNEQF
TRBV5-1,ASSFLVNGPYNEQF
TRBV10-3,AINGERGQPQH
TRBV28,ASRIALADEQF
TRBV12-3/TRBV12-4,ASSERVGHSYNEQF
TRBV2,ASSGTGHNSPLH
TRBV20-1,SVANPGQGPEKLF
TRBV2,ASVGTGTYEQY
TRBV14,ASSQLRRNTEAF
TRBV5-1,ASSSASGRAHNEQF
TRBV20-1,SVSGRHYNEQF
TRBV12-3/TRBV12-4,ASNIPYQSSYNEQF
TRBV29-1,SVGRRSGNTIY
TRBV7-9,ASSPLIYEQY
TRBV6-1,ASSNWAGGRDTQY
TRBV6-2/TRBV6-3,ASSYVSGYT
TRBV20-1,SYLAGGSYEQY
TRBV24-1,ATSATLYNEQF
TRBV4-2,ACSQLEQETQY
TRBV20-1,RALAGGNPDTQY
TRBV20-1,SARPQGVGYYGYT
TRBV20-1,SASESPNNEQF
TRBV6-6,ASGGRGWTDTQY